A single sample gave rise to the 29 T cell receptor beta chains below, sequenced in a study of regulatory T cells in long-lasting Graves disease. Time point described: newly diagnosed GD, antithyroid drugs for less than 3 months. TCR sequences were obtained from RNA taken from PBMCs. With iRepertoire HTBI primers and Arm-PCR of CDR3 regions, TCR beta libraries were built. TCRdb used MiXCR to reprocess the multiplex PCR reads, holding one entry per CDR3 protein. The sample contains 410,000 or so distinct CDR3 sequences, about 16% of which appear only once. The same sample was also studied in work on T cells in Graves' hyperthyroidism and ophthalmopathy.

This specimen was peripheral blood mononuclear cells (PBMCs), taken at new diagnosis, from a patient treated with antithyroid drugs. The receptors shown here come from a woman in her 30s with Graves disease.

This clonotype has a count of ten or more. J is TRBJ2-1 and V is TRBV5-1; 9 bases are a match to TRBD2. The CDR3 spans 15 residues. Germline CDR1 and CDR2: SGHRS and YFSETQ. The junction had 2 bases not matched to a gene; V was cut back by 0 bases and J by 4 bases. CDR3 residues: CASSLELAGYNEQFF. As DNA, the CDR3 is TGCGCCAGCAGCTTGGAGCTAGCGGGATACAATGAGCAGTTCTTC.

This clonotype was recorded at least ten times. The CDR3 DNA sequence: TGTGCCAGCAGCTTAGTTGGGGCCAGGACCTACAATGAGCAGTTCTTC. This sequence encodes CASSLVGARTYNEQFF. The chain has TRBV13 and TRBJ2-1, with a weak D call TRBD1 (5 bases). Looked up from germline, CDR1 is PRHDT and CDR2 is FYEKMQ (reference sequence). The V gene lost 1 base and the J gene lost 2 bases, with 12 bases spanning the gap. This CDR3 has 16 residues.

This clonotype was seen at least ten times. This chain uses TRBV11-3 with TRBJ2-1; 12 nucleotides agree with TRBD2. This CDR3 contains 17 residues. Per germline, CDR1 SGHNT and CDR2 YENEEA. Trimming at V came to 2 bases and at J to 8 bases, leaving 10 bases not matched to a gene. The DNA of the CDR3 is TGTGCCAGCAGCTTAACGACTAGCGGGGGAGGGGGCGATGAGCAGTTCTTC. This sequence encodes CASSLTTSGGGGDEQFF.

In regard to this clonotype: A far larger clone is only one base removed, so a read error is likely. The CDR3 DNA reads as TGTGCCAGCACCCTGTCGGGCTGGCGGGGTTTCTCCTACGAGCAGTTCTTC. Residues: CASTLSGWRGFSYEQFF. This rearrangement joins TRBV12-3 or TRBV12-4 to TRBJ2-1; maybe TRBD2 (6 bases). V lost 7 bases and J 10 bases, leaving 29 bases between the germline ends. This CDR3 region has 17 residues.

Only a few counts were recorded for this clonotype. J is TRBJ1-4 and V is TRBV7-2, with D perhaps matching TRBD1 (5 bases). V lost 4 bases and J 5 bases, leaving 14 bases between the germline ends. The CDR3 runs 15 residues. Germline assignment: CDR1 SGHTA and CDR2 FQGNSA. CDR3 sequence: CASSSTARANEKLFF. The CDR3 nucleotides read TGTGCCAGCAGCTCGACAGCTCGGGCGAATGAAAAACTGTTTTTT.

The genes are TRBV6-5 and TRBJ2-1, with 13 positions matching TRBD2. J was trimmed by 2 bases and V by 2 bases; bases with no gene match: 12. The CDR3 length is 20 residues. In germline, CDR1 is MNHEY, CDR2 SVGAGI. The CDR3 region has the DNA TGTGCCAGCAGTTACCCCCGTAGTCCGACTAGCGGGAGGCCCTACAATGAGCAGTTCTTC. Its translation: CASSYPRSPTSGRPYNEQFF.

This clonotype was detected ten times or more. The CDR3, as DNA: TGTGCCAGCATCGAGTTGCTGGGCCGGACCGGGGAGCTGTTTTTT. This encodes CASIELLGRTGELFF. This sequence joins TRBV6-1 and TRBJ2-2; D call uncertain. Germline V gene sequence: CDR1 MNHNS, CDR2 SASEGT. The CDR3 has 15 residues. Between the trimmed V and J ends, which lost 7 bases and 5 bases, there was a span of 17 bases.

This clonotype was counted between two and nine times. At one boundary the junction diverges from the germline segment, which might be a read error. This sequence joins TRBV2 and TRBJ2-4; 9 nucleotides match TRBD1. Per germline, CDR1 SNHLY and CDR2 FYNNEI. The CDR3 sequence is 14 residues long. CDR3 DNA sequence: TGTGCCGGCAGAACAGGGGGCGGCTCAAACATTCAGTACTTC. Residues: CAGRTGGGSNIQYF.

This clonotype was counted a few times. The genes are TRBV27 and TRBJ1-1; D may be TRBD1 (5 bases). The V gene's germline CDR1 is MNHEY and CDR2 SMNVEV (reference sequence). V was trimmed by 6 bases and J by 3 bases, leaving 11 bases between them. The CDR3 is 13 residues long. CDR3 sequence (DNA): TGTGCCAGCAGACCCACCAGGGACACTGAAGCTTTCTTT. It encodes CASRPTRDTEAFF.

This clonotype showed up many times. V is TRBV5-1 and J is TRBJ2-2, with D uncertain. This CDR3 comprises 13 residues. Trimming left V 0 bases short and J 6 bases short, with 6 bases between. Germline CDR1 reads SGHRS; CDR2 reads YFSETQ. The CDR3 region has the DNA TGCGCCAGCAGCTTGGAATGGGCCGGGGAGCTGTTTTTT. This gives the protein CASSLEWAGELFF.

V usage is TRBV10-3 and J usage is TRBJ2-1; tentatively, D is TRBD2 (5 bases). Germline V gives CDR1 ENHRY, CDR2 SYGVKD. The CDR3 is made up of 15 amino acids. Trimming removed 4 bases from V and 0 bases from J, with 10 bases in between. CDR3 residues: CAISVGSPSYNEQFF. CDR3 nucleotide sequence: TGTGCCATCAGTGTGGGGAGCCCCTCCTACAATGAGCAGTTCTTC.

V and J are TRBV5-6 and TRBJ2-4, with TRBD2 matching over 7 bases. Looked up from germline, CDR1 is SGHDT and CDR2 is YYEEEE. The V and J ends lost 0 bases and 0 bases, in that order; junction bases with no gene match: 12. This CDR3 contains 19 residues. CDR3 nucleotide sequence: TGTGCCAGCAGCTTGGGTCCGAAGGGAGCGGGACCAGCCAAAAACATTCAGTACTTC. Translating it yields CASSLGPKGAGPAKNIQYF.

This clonotype has a count of ten or more. V is TRBV28 and J is TRBJ2-3; 11 bases align to TRBD2. J was trimmed by 1 base and V by 6 bases; bases with no gene match: 15. The CDR3 contains 19 residues. Germline V gene sequence: CDR1 MDHEN, CDR2 SYDVKM. CDR3 sequence reads: CASSPERTSGLGRTDTQYF. As DNA, the CDR3 is TGTGCCAGCAGCCCCGAGAGGACTAGCGGGCTAGGTCGCACAGATACGCAGTATTTT.

This clonotype was counted at least ten times. J is TRBJ1-5 and V is TRBV28, with D possibly TRBD1 on 5 matching bases. CDR1 MDHEN and CDR2 SYDVKM come from the germline V gene. CDR3 length: 15 amino acids. Trimming removed 5 bases from V and 1 base from J, with 12 bases in between. The CDR3 nucleotides are TGTGCCAGCAGTGGCGGGGGAACGAGCAATCAGCCCCAGCATTTT. It yields the protein CASSGGGTSNQPQHF.

This clonotype came up many times. The V gene is TRBV7-2, the J gene TRBJ2-3, with 9 bases lining up with TRBD1. After removal of 4 bases from V and 2 bases from J, the junction contained 7 bases not matched to a gene. CDR1 SGHTA and CDR2 FQGNSA come from the germline V gene. There are 16 residues in the CDR3. The CDR3 DNA reads TGTGCCAGCAGCTCACGACAGGGGGGGTACACAGATACGCAGTATTTT. Encoded protein: CASSSRQGGYTDTQYF. The entire variable domain, with the rest obtained from reference TRBV7-2 and TRBJ2-3, is as follows: GAGVSQSPSNKVTEKGKDVELRCDPISGHTALYWYRQSLGQGLEFLIYFQGNSAPDKSGLPSDRFSAERTGGSVSTLTIQRTQQEDSAVYLCASSSRQGGYTDTQYFGPGTRLTVL.

This clonotype was seen a few times. The V and J genes are TRBV3-1 and TRBJ2-1, with 8 bases matching TRBD2. V gave up 4 bases and J gave up 8 bases; unmatched junction bases: 7. Germline V gene sequence: CDR1 LGHDT, CDR2 YNNKEL (reference sequence). The CDR3 runs 14 residues. The CDR3 DNA sequence: TGTGCCAGCAGCCTTCGACTAGCGTCCGATGAGCAGTTCTTC. This translates into CASSLRLASDEQFF.

This clonotype was counted ten times or more. V gene TRBV27 combines with J gene TRBJ2-3, with 7 bases matching TRBD2. V was pared by 3 bases and J by 14 bases, with 8 bases of the junction left unmatched. This CDR3 comprises 12 residues. CDR1 is MNHEY, CDR2 SMNVEV, per germline (reference sequence). Here the CDR3 DNA reads TGTGCCAGCAGTTTCAACGGGAGGCCTCTGTATTTT. The encoded protein is CASSFNGRPLYF.

This clonotype was detected ten times or more. This rearrangement joins TRBV2 to TRBJ2-2, with 12 bases matching TRBD1. The ends lost 5 bases at V and 7 bases at J; junction bases unmatched: 14. Germline V CDR1 and CDR2: SNHLY, FYNNEI. This CDR3 contains 18 residues. The CDR3 protein is CASSSRDRGRFSGGELFF. The CDR3 bases are TGTGCCAGCAGTTCTCGGGACAGGGGGCGGTTTAGTGGCGGGGAGCTGTTTTTT.

This clonotype was counted many times. The DNA of the CDR3 is TGTGCCAGCAGGGGGGGGAATCAGCCCCAGCATTTT. It yields the protein CASRGGNQPQHF. The V gene is TRBV2, the J gene TRBJ1-5; tentative D call: TRBD1 (5 bases). Trimming took 6 bases from V and 4 from J, leaving 7 bases between them. CDR1 and CDR2 (germline): SNHLY, FYNNEI. The CDR3 loop spans 12 amino acids.

This clonotype turned up a few times. The chain joins TRBV29-1 to TRBJ1-2; unclear D gene. Trimming shortened V by 1 base and J by 11 bases, and 20 bases separated the two germline ends. Germline loops: CDR1 SQVTM, CDR2 ANQGSEA. This CDR3 comprises 14 residues. The CDR3 here is CSVEGEGRVFGYTF. The DNA of the CDR3 is TGCAGCGTTGAAGGGGAGGGTCGCGTGTTCGGGTACACCTTC. The whole variable domain, remainder taken from reference TRBV29-1 and TRBJ1-2, is SAVISQKPSRDICQRGTSLTIQCQVDSQVTMMFWYRQQPGQSLTLIATANQGSEATYESGFVIDKFPISRPNLTFSTLTVSNMSPEDSSIYLCSVEGEGRVFGYTFGSGTRLTVV.

At least ten counts were recorded for this clonotype. This chain connects TRBV28 to TRBJ1-5; 7 bases match TRBD1. Germline CDR1 and CDR2: MDHEN and SYDVKM. The junction had 13 bases not matched to a gene; V was cut back by 5 bases and J by 6 bases. The CDR3 is made up of 16 amino acids. The CDR3 DNA sequence: TGTGCCAGCAGTGCCCCGGGACAGCTGATTCGTCAGCCCCAGCATTTT. It specifies CASSAPGQLIRQPQHF.

This clonotype has at least ten counts. The chain is built from TRBV12-3 or TRBV12-4 and TRBJ2-3; maybe TRBD2 (5 bases). The CDR3 is 14 residues long. V lost 3 bases, J lost 2 bases, and 9 bases lay in between. The CDR3 reads CASSFWEFTDTQYF. CDR3 in DNA: TGTGCCAGCAGTTTTTGGGAGTTCACAGATACGCAGTATTTT.

V gene TRBV12-3 or TRBV12-4 combines with J gene TRBJ2-7, with D unclear. This CDR3 region has 13 residues. Trimming shortened V by 6 bases and J by 2 bases, and 11 bases separated the two germline ends. As DNA, the CDR3 is TGTGCCAGCAGGCTGACGTCCACCTACGAGCAGTACTTC. Translation: CASRLTSTYEQYF.

This clonotype was found many times. J is TRBJ1-5 and V is TRBV3-1, with 7 bases aligning to TRBD1. Germline trimming cut 2 bases from V and 4 bases from J; bases unmatched to any gene: 5. Germline loops: CDR1 LGHDT, CDR2 YNNKEL (reference sequence). The CDR3 length is 15 residues. For the CDR3, the DNA is TGTGCCAGCAGCCAACAGACAGGGCGGAATCAGCCCCAGCATTTT. Protein sequence: CASSQQTGRNQPQHF.

This chain's CDR3 is CASSTGGVQEGYEQYF. CDR3 DNA: TGTGCCAGCAGTACTGGGGGCGTGCAGGAGGGATACGAGCAGTACTTC. This chain links TRBV6-1 with TRBJ2-7; D tentatively reads TRBD1 or TRBD2 (6 bases each). Germline V gene data show CDR1 as MNHNS and CDR2 as SASEGT. This CDR3 is 16 amino acids long. The V and J ends lost 5 bases and 4 bases respectively, with 21 bases between them.

The rearrangement links TRBV7-3 to TRBJ1-4; D is perhaps TRBD1 (5 bases). V dropped 5 bases and J dropped 8 bases, with 18 bases sitting between them. CDR1 and CDR2 from the germline V gene are SGHTA and FQGTGA. The CDR3 extends over 15 amino acids. The CDR3, as DNA: TGTGCCAGCAGCCCAACGGGGCACAGCGGGGAAAAACTGTTTTTT. Residues: CASSPTGHSGEKLFF.

This clonotype was observed at least ten times. The V and J genes are TRBV7-3 and TRBJ2-1, with 8 bases aligning to TRBD2. J was trimmed by 5 bases and V by 2 bases; bases with no gene match: 8. This CDR3 contains 16 residues. CDR1 is SGHTA and CDR2 is FQGTGA in the germline V gene. The CDR3 here is CASSLVGGRSDNEQFF. CDR3 DNA sequence: TGTGCCAGCAGCTTAGTGGGCGGGAGGTCCGACAATGAGCAGTTCTTC. The whole variable domain, remainder taken from reference TRBV7-3 and TRBJ2-1, is GAGVSQTPSNKVTEKGKYVELRCDPISGHTALYWYRQSLGQGPEFLIYFQGTGAADDSGLPNDRFFAVRPEGSVSTLKIQRTERGDSAVYLCASSLVGGRSDNEQFFGPGTRLTVL.

The gene calls are TRBV4-1 and TRBJ1-5; tentatively, D is TRBD1 (6 bases). The CDR3 extends over 15 amino acids. Germline CDR1 MGHRA, CDR2 YSYEKL. The germline V and J ends were trimmed by 2 bases and 2 bases, with 10 bases remaining between them. In DNA form, the CDR3 reads TGCGCCAGCAGCCAACCAGGGGTTGGCAATCAGCCCCAGCATTTT. The encoded protein is CASSQPGVGNQPQHF.

A remark on this clonotype: Mismatch with germline at one junction end may stem from a read error. The V and J genes are TRBV11-1 and TRBJ2-1; D might be TRBD2 (5 bases). This CDR3 spans 14 amino acids. Germline V gene sequence: CDR1 SGHAT, CDR2 FQDESV (reference sequence). CDR3 sequence (DNA): TGTGCCAGCAGCCTTGGAGGCTCCTACAATGAGCAGCTCTTC. This encodes CASSLGGSYNEQLF. Looking up the rest from reference TRBV11-1 and TRBJ2-1 gives the full variable domain: EAEVAQSPRYKITEKSQAVAFWCDPISGHATLYWYRQILGQGPELLVQFQDESVVDDSQLPKDRFSAERLKGVDSTLKIQPAELGDSAMYLCASSLGGSYNEQLFGPGTRLTVL.